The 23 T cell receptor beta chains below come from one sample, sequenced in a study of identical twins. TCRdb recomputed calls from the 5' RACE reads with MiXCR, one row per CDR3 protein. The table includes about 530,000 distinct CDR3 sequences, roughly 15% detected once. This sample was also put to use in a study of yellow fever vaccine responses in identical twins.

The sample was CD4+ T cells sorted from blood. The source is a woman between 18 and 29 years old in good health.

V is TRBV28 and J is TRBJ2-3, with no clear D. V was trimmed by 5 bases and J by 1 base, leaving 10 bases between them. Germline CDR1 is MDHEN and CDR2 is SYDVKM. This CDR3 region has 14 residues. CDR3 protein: CASSLQWGTDTQYF. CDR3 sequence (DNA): TGTGCCAGCAGTCTCCAATGGGGCACAGATACGCAGTATTTT. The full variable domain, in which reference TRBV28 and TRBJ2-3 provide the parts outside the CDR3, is DVKVTQSSRYLVKRTGEKVFLECVQDMDHENMFWYRQDPGLGLRLIYFSYDVKMKEKGDIPEGYSVSREKKERFSLILESASTNQTSMYLCASSLQWGTDTQYFGPGTRLTVL.

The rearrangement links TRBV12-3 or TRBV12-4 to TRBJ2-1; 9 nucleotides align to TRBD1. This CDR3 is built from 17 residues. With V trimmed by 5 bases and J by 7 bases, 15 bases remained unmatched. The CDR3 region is CASSDHRGTGSRNEQFF. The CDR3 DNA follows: TGTGCCAGCAGTGACCACCGCGGGACAGGGTCTAGGAATGAGCAGTTCTTC.

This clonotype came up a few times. CDR3: CASSYMPLSRVGTDTQYF. In DNA form, the CDR3 reads TGTGCCAGCAGTTATATGCCCCTGAGCAGGGTAGGCACAGATACGCAGTATTTT. The chain is built from TRBV6-5 and TRBJ2-3; D perhaps matches TRBD1 (5 bases). This CDR3 contains 18 residues. The germline V gene encodes CDR1 MNHEY and CDR2 SVGAGI. The V and J ends lost 3 bases and 1 base respectively, with 20 bases between them.

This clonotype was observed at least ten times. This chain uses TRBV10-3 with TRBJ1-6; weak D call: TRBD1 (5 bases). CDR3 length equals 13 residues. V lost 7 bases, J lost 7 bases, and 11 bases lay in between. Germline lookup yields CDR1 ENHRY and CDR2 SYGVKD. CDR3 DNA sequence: TGTGCCATCAACGCCGGGACCAATTCACCCCTCCACTTT. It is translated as CAINAGTNSPLHF.

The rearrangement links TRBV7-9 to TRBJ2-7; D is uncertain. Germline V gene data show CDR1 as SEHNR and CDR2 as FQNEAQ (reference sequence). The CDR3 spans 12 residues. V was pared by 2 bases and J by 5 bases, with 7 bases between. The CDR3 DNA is TGTGCCAGCAGCTTATTGTTAGACGAGCAGTACTTC. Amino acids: CASSLLLDEQYF.

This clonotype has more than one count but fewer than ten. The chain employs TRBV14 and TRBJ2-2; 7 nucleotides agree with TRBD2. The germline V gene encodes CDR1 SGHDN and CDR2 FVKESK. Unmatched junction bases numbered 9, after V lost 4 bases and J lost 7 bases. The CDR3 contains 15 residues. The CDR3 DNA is TGTGCCAGCAGCCGGACTGCGGGGGTTATCGGGGAGCTGTTTTTT. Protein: CASSRTAGVIGELFF.

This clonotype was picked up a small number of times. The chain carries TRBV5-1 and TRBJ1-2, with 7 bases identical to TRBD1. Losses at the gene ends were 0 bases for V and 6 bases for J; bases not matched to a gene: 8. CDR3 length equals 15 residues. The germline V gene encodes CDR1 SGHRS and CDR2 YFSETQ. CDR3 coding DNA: TGCGCCAGCAGCTTGGACAGGGGAAAAGGAGATGGCTACACCTTC. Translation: CASSLDRGKGDGYTF.

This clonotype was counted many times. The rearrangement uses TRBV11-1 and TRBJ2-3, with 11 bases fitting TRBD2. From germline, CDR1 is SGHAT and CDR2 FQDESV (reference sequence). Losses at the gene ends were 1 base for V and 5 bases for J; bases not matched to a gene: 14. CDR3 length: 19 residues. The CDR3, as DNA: TGTGCCAGCAGCTTAGGTACTAGCGGGAGTACCAGAAACAAAGATACGCAGTATTTT. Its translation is CASSLGTSGSTRNKDTQYF.

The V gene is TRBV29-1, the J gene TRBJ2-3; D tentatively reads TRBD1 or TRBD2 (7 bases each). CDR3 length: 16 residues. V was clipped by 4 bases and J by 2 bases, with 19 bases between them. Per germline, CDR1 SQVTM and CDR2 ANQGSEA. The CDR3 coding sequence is TGCAGCGTTGGTGGGGGGGGGGACAGATACACAGATACGCAGTATTTT. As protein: CSVGGGGDRYTDTQYF.

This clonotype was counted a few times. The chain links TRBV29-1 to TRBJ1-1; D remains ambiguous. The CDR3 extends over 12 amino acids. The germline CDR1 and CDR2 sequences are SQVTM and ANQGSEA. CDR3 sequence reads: CSIESPNTEAFF. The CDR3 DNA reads TGCTCTATCGAATCCCCGAACACTGAAGCTTTCTTT.

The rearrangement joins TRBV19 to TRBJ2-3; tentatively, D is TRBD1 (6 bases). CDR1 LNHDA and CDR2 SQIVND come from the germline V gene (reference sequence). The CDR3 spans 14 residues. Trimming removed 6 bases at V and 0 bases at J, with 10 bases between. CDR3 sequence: CASRPQGSTDTQYF. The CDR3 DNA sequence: TGTGCCAGTAGACCTCAGGGGAGCACAGATACGCAGTATTTT.

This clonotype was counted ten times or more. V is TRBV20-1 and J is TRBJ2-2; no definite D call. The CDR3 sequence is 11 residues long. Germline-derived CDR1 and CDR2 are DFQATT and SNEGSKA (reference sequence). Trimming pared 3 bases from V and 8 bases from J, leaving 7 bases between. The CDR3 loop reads CSARFMGELFF. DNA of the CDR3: TGCAGTGCTAGGTTTATGGGGGAGCTGTTTTTT.

The DNA for the CDR3 is TGCAGTGCTCGAATTACAGGGGGGAATCAGCCCCAGCATTTT. This sequence encodes CSARITGGNQPQHF. The chain recombines TRBV20-1 with TRBJ1-5, with 8 bases aligning to TRBD1. V lost 5 bases and J lost 4; bases outside the gene matches: 7. The V gene's germline CDR1 is DFQATT and CDR2 SNEGSKA (reference sequence). The CDR3 covers 14 residues.

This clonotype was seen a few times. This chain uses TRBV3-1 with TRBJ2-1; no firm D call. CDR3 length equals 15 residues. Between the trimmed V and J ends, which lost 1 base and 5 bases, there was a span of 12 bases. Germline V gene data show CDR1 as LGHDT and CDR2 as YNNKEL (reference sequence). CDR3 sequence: CASSQVTGSHNEQFF. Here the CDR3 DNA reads TGTGCCAGCAGCCAAGTTACTGGCAGCCACAATGAGCAGTTCTTC.

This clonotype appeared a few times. The CDR3 reads CASRRGSGYEQYF. The CDR3 nucleotides are TGTGCCAGCAGGCGCGGGAGTGGCTACGAGCAGTACTTC. This chain links TRBV11-2 with TRBJ2-7; 7 nucleotides line up with TRBD2. CDR1 and CDR2 (germline): SGHAT, FQNNGV. J lost 3 bases, V lost 6 bases, and 5 bases had no gene match. CDR3 size: 13 residues.

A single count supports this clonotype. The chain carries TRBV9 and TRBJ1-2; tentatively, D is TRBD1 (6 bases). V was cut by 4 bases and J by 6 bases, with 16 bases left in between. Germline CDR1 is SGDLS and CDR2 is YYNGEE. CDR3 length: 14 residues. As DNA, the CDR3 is TGTGCCAGCAGCCGCCCCAGGGGCGCGAATGGCTACACCTTC. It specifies CASSRPRGANGYTF.

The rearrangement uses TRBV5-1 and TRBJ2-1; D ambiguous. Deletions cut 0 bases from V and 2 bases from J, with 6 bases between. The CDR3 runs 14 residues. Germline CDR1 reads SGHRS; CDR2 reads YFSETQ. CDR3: CASSLDHPYNEQFF. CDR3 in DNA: TGCGCCAGCAGCTTGGATCACCCCTACAATGAGCAGTTCTTC. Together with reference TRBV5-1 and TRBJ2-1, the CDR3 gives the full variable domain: KAGVTQTPRYLIKTRGQQVTLSCSPISGHRSVSWYQQTPGQGLQFLFEYFSETQRNKGNFPGRFSGRQFSNSRSEMNVSTLELGDSALYLCASSLDHPYNEQFFGPGTRLTVL.

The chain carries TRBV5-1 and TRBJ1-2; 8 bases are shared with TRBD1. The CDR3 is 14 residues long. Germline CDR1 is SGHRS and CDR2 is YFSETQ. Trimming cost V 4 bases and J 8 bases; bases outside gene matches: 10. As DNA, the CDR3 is TGCGCCAGCAGCATCGGACAGGGCCGGGAAGGCTACACCTTC. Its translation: CASSIGQGREGYTF.

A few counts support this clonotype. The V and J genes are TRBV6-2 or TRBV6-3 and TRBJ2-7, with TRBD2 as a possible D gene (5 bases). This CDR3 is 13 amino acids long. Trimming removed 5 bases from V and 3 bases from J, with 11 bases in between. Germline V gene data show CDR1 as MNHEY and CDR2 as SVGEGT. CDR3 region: CASSTEAGYEQYV. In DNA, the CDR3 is TGTGCCAGCAGTACGGAGGCAGGCTACGAGCAGTACGTC.

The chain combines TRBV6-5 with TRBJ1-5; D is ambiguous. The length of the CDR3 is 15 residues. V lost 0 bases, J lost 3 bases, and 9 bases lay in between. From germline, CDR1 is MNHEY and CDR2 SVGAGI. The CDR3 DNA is TGTGCCAGCAGTTACTCAGGCAGTGACAATCAGCCCCAGCATTTT. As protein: CASSYSGSDNQPQHF.

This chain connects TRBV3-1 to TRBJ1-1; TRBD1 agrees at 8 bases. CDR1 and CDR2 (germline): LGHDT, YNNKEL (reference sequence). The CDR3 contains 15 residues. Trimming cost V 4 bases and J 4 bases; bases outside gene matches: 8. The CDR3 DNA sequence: TGTGCCAGCAGCCCACGAGACAGGGGAGGCACTGAAGCTTTCTTT. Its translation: CASSPRDRGGTEAFF.

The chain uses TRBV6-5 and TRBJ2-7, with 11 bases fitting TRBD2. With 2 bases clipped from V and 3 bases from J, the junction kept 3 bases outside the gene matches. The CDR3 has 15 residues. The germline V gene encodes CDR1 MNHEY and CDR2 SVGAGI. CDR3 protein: CASSYRGLAGYEQYF. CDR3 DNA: TGTGCCAGCAGTTACCGTGGACTAGCGGGCTACGAGCAGTACTTC.

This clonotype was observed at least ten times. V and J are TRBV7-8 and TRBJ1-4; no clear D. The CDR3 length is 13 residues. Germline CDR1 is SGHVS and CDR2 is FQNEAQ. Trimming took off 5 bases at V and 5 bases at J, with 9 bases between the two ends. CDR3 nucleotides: TGTGCCAGCAGCAGGGATTGGAATGAAAAACTGTTTTTT. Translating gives CASSRDWNEKLFF.